Presented here are 2 T cell receptor beta chains from one specimen sequenced in a study of blood T cell repertoires in COVID-19. The method was immunoSEQ multiplex PCR; TCRdb's version includes in-frame clones alone and lacks a portion of them. This table has 97,000 or so clones, around 87% appearing once. Material: peripheral blood. These receptors were obtained from a man aged 45-65 years with active or convalescent COVID-19.

V usage is TRBV28 and J usage is TRBJ2-7; D is possibly TRBD1 (5 bases). The CDR3 is 14 amino acids. The germline V gene has CDR1 MDHEN and CDR2 SYDVKM. V was clipped by 3 bases and J by 4 bases, with 13 bases between them. In DNA, the CDR3 is TGTGCCAGCAGTTTCTGGGGCAGCACATACGAGCAGTACGTC. The encoded protein is CASSFWGSTYEQYV.

The chain links TRBV28 to TRBJ1-2, with TRBD1 as a possible D gene (6 bases). In germline, CDR1 is MDHEN, CDR2 SYDVKM. V lost 4 bases, J lost 4 bases, and 10 bases lay in between. This CDR3 is 13 amino acids long. The CDR3 sequence is CASSSGQSYGYTF. The DNA for the CDR3 is TGTGCCAGCAGTTCCGGACAGTCCTATGGCTACACCTTC.